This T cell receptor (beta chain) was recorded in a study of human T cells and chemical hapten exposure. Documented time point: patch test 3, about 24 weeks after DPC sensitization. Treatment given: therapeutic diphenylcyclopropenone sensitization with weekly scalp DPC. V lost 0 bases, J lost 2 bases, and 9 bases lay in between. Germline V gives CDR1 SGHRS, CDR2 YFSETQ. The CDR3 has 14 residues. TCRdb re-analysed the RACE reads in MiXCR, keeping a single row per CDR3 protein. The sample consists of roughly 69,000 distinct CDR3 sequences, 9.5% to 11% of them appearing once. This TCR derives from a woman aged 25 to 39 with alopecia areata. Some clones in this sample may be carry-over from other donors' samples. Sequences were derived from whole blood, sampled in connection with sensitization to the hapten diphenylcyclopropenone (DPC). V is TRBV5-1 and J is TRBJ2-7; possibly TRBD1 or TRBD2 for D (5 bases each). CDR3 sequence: CASSLGDGAYEQYF. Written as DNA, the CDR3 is TGCGCCAGCAGCTTGGGGGACGGCGCCTACGAGCAGTACTTC.